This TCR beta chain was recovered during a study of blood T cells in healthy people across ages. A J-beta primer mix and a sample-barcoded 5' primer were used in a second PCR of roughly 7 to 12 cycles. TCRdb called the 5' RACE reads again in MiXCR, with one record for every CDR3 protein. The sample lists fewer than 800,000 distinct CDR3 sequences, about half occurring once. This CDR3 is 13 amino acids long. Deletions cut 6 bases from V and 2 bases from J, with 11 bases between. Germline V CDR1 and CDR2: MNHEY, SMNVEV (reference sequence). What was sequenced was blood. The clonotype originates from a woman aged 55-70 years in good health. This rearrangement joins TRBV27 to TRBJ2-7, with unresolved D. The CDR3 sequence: CASRLRTTYEQYF. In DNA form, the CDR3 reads TGTGCCAGCAGGTTGCGTACAACCTACGAGCAGTACTTC.